The clone carrying this T cell receptor (beta chain) was observed a handful of times. What it binds is not known. This CDR3 comprises 18 residues. After removal of 0 bases from V and 0 bases from J, the junction contained 2 bases not matched to a gene. CDR1 LNHNV and CDR2 YYDKDF come from the germline V gene (reference sequence). The 5'RACE template-switching step produced TCR cDNA and added a universal primer site and UMIs. MiXCR was run by TCRdb on the 5' RACE reads, yielding one entry per CDR3 protein. The sample has 300,000 to 350,000 distinct CDR3 sequences, 3.5% to 4.5% seen once. This specimen belongs to a study of T cells after yellow fever vaccination. Regarding the study as a whole: The secondary T-cell response peaked on day 5, not day 15, but was weaker. Subsequent to the booster, the majority of primary-vaccination clones reappeared (96% CD4, more than 70% CD8).

This specimen consisted of PBMCs, obtained 5 days after the yellow fever booster vaccination. The source is a man between 18 and 29 years old who received the YFV17D yellow fever vaccine. The chain combines TRBV15 with TRBJ2-2; 12 bases agree with TRBD2. In DNA, the CDR3 is TGTGCCACCAGCAGAGACCTAGCGGGGGGGACGAACACCGGGGAGCTGTTTTTT. This codes for CATSRDLAGGTNTGELFF.